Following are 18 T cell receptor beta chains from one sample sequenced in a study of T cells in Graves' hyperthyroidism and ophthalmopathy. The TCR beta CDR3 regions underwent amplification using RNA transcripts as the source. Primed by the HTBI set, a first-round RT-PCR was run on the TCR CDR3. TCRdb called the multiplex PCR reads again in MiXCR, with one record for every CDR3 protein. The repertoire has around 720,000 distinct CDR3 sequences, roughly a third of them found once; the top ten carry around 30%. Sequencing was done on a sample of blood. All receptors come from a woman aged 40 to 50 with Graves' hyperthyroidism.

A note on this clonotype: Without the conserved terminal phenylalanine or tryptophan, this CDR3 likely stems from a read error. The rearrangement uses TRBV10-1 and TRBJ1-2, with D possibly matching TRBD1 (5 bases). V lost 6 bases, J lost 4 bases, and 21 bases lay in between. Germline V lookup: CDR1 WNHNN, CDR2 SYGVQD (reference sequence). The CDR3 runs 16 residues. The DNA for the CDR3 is TGCGCCAGCAGCGAAGGGACGGGGCGCCATTCCTATGGCTACACCCTC. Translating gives CASSEGTGRHSYGYTL.

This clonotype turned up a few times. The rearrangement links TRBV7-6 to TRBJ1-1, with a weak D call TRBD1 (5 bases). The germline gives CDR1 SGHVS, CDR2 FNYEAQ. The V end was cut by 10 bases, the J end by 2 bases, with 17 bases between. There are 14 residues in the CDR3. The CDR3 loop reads CATRGREENTEAFF. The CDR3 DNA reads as TGTGCCACCCGGGGCAGGGAGGAAAACACTGAAGCTTTCTTT. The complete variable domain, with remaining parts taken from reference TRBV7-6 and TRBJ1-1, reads GAGVSQSPRYKVTKRGQDVALRCDPISGHVSLYWYRQALGQGPEFLTYFNYEAQQDKSGLPNDRFSAERPEGSISTLTIQRTEQRDSAMYRCATRGREENTEAFFGQGTRLTVV.

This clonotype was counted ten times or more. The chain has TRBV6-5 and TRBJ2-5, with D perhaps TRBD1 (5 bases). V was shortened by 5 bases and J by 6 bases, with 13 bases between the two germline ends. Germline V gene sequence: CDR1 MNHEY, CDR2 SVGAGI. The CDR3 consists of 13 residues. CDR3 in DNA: TGTGCCAGCAGTGACTTCTGGGGCAAGACCCAGTACTTC. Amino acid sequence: CASSDFWGKTQYF.

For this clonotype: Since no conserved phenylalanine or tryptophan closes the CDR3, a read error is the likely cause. The CDR3 here is CASSLVPGVTGNTIYL. The CDR3 region has the DNA TGCGCCAGCAGCTTGGTACCCGGCGTAACTGGAAACACCATATATCTT. This chain uses TRBV5-1 with TRBJ1-3; D remains ambiguous. V was cut by 0 bases and J by 2 bases, with 12 bases left in between. This CDR3 is 16 amino acids long. The germline V gene encodes CDR1 SGHRS and CDR2 YFSETQ.

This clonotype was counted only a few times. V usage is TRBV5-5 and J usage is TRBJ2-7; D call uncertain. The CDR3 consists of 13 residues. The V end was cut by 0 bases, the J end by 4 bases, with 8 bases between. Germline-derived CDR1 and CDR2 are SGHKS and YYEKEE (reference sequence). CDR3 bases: TGTGCCAGCAGCTTGGCCAACAAATACGAGCAGTACTTC. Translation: CASSLANKYEQYF.

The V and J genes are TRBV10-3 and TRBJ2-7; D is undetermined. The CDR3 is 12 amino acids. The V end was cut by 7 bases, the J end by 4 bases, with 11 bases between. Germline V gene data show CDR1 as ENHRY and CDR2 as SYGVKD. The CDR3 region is CAIMDPRYEQYF. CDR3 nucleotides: TGTGCCATCATGGACCCGAGGTACGAGCAGTACTTC.

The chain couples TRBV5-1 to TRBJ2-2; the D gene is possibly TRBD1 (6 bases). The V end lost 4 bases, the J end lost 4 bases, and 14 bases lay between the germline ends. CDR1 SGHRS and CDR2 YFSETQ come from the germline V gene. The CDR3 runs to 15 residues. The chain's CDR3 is CASSQQGQGTGELFF. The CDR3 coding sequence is TGCGCCAGCAGCCAACAGGGACAAGGCACCGGGGAGCTGTTTTTT.

The CDR3 nucleotides are TGTGCCAGCAGCCATGAGGAAGGCTATGGCTACACCTTC. Its translation: CASSHEEGYGYTF. The chain links TRBV5-4 to TRBJ1-2; D not resolved. Trimming shortened V by 4 bases and J by 4 bases, and 11 bases separated the two germline ends. CDR3 length: 13 residues. Germline CDR1 and CDR2: SGHNT and YYREEE (reference sequence).

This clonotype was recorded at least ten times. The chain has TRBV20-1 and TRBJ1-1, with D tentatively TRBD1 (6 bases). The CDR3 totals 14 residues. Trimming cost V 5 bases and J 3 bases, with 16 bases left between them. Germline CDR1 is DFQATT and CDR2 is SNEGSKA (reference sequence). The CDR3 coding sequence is TGCAGTGCTCTGACCTTGGACAGCTACACTGAAGCTTTCTTT. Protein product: CSALTLDSYTEAFF.

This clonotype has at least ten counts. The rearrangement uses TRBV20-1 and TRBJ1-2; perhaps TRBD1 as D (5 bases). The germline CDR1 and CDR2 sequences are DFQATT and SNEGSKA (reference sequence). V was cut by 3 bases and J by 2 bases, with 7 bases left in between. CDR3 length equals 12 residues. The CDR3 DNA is TGCAGTGCTAGTTCAGGGAACTATGGCTACACCTTC. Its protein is CSASSGNYGYTF.

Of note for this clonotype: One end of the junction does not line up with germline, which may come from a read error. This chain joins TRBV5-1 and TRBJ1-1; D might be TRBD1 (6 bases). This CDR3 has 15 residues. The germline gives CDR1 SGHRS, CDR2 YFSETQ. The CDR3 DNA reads TGCGCCAGCAGATTGGCTCGGACAGCGAACACTGAAGCTTTCTTT. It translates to CASRLARTANTEAFF.

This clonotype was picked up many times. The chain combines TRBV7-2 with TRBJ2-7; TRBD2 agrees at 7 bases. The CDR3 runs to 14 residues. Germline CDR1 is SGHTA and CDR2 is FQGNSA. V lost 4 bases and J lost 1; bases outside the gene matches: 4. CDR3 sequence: CASSSRGGSYEQYF. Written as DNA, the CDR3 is TGTGCCAGCAGCTCTCGGGGAGGGTCCTACGAGCAGTACTTC.

The CDR3 region has the DNA TGTGCCAGCACCCTTTCGGGAAGTAATAATTCACCCCTCCACTTT. It encodes CASTLSGSNNSPLHF. The chain employs TRBV7-9 and TRBJ1-6; D ambiguous. Germline assignment: CDR1 SEHNR and CDR2 FQNEAQ (reference sequence). V lost 7 bases, J lost 5 bases, and 15 bases lay in between. The CDR3 is made up of 15 amino acids.

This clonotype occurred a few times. DNA for the CDR3: TGTGCCACCAGTGAGACAGGGGCGGGTCAGCCCCAGCATTTT. It codes for CATSETGAGQPQHF. This chain joins TRBV24-1 and TRBJ1-5; 8 nucleotides match TRBD1. The germline CDR1 and CDR2 sequences are KGHDR and SFDVKD. The CDR3 runs 14 residues. V gave up 4 bases and J gave up 6 bases; unmatched junction bases: 4.

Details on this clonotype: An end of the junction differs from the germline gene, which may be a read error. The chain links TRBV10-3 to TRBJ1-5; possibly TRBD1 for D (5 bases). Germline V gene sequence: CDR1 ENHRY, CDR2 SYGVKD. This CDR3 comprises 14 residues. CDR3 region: CASSPQGFGQPQHF. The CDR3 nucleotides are TGTGCCAGCAGTCCTCAGGGTTTCGGGCAGCCCCAGCATTTT.

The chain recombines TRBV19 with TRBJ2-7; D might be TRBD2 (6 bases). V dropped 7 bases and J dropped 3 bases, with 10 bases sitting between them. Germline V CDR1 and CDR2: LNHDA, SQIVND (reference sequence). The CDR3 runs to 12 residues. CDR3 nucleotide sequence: TGTGCCAGTATAGGACTAAACTACGAGCAGTACTTC. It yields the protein CASIGLNYEQYF.

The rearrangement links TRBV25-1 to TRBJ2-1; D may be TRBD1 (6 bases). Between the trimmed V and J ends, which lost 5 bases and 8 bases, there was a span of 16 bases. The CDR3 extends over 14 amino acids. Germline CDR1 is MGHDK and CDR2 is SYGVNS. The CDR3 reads CASSPVLQGHEQFF. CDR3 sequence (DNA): TGTGCCAGCAGTCCCGTCCTACAGGGCCATGAGCAGTTCTTC.

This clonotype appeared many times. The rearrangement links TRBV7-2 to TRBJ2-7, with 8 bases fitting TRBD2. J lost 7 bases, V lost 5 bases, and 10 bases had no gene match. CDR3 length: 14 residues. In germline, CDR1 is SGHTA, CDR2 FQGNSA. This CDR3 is CASSLGTRGREQYF. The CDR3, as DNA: TGTGCCAGCAGCCTGGGGACTAGAGGACGTGAGCAGTACTTC.